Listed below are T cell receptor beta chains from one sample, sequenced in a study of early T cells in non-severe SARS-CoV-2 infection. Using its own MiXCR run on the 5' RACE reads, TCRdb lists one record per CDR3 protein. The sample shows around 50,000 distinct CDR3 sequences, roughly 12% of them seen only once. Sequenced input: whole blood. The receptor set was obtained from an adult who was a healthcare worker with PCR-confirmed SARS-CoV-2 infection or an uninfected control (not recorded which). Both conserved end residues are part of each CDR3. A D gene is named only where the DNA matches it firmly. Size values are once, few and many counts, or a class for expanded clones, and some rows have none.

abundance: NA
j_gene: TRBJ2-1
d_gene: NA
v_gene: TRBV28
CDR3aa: CASSSPRASSDEQFF
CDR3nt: TGTGCCAGCAGTTCCCCCCGGGCATCTTCGGATGAGCAGTTCTTC

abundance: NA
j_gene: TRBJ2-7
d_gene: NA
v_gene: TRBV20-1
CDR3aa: CSAPPQGRPYEQYF
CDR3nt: TGCAGTGCTCCCCCCCAGGGGAGGCCTTACGAGCAGTACTTC

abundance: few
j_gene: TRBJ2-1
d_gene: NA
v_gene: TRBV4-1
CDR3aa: CASSQDRAGGNEQFF
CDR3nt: TGCGCCAGCAGCCAAGATAGGGCAGGGGGGAATGAGCAGTTCTTC

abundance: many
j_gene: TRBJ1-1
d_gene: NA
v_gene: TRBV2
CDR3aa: CASSEARTQTTEAFF
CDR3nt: TGTGCCAGCAGTGAAGCGCGGACTCAGACCACTGAAGCTTTCTTT

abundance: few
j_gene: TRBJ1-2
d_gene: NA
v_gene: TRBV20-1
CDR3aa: CSARDLAEIYGYTF
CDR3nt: TGCAGTGCTAGAGATCTAGCAGAGATCTATGGCTACACCTTC

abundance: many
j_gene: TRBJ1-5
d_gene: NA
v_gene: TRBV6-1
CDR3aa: CASNLSGGSGQPQHF
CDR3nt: TGTGCCAGCAACCTCTCCGGGGGGTCGGGCCAGCCCCAGCATTTT

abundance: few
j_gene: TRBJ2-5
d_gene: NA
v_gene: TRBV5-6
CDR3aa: CASSTVIQETQYF
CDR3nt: TGTGCCAGCAGTACTGTCATTCAAGAGACCCAGTACTTC

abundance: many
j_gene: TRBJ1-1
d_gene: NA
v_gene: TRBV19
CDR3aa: CASSVAPMNTEAFF
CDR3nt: TGTGCCAGTAGTGTGGCCCCCATGAACACTGAAGCTTTCTTT

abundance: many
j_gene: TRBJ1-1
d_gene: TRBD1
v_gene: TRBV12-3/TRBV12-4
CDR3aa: CASRPGAGQGATEAFF
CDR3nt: TGTGCCAGCAGGCCCGGGGCGGGACAGGGGGCCACTGAAGCTTTCTTT

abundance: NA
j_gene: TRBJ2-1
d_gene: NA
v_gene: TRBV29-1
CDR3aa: CSVSGGGEQFF
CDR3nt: TGCAGCGTGAGTGGGGGAGGTGAGCAGTTCTTC

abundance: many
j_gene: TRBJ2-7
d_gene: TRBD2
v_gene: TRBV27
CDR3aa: CASWSGGATEQYF
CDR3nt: TGTGCCAGCTGGAGCGGGGGGGCGACGGAGCAGTACTTC

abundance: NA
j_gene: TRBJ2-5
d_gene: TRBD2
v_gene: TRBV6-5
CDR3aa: CASSSGLGGETQYF
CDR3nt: TGTGCCAGCAGTTCGGGACTAGGGGGGGAGACCCAGTACTTC

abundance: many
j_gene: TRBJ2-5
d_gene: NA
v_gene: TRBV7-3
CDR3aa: CASSRPPHPWETQYF
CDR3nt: TGTGCCAGCAGCCGACCCCCCCATCCTTGGGAGACCCAGTACTTC

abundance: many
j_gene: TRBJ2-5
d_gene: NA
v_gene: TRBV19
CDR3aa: CASSMPGAETQYF
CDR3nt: TGTGCCAGTAGTATGCCCGGGGCAGAGACCCAGTACTTC